This T cell receptor (beta chain) was identified during a study of shared clonotypes between healthy human individuals. Study conclusions and caveats: Against clonotypes common to all four donors, non-shared ones had lower generation probabilities.

V lost 6 bases to trimming and J lost 7 bases, with 16 bases between them. This CDR3 has 13 amino acids. Germline-derived CDR1 and CDR2 are MNHEY and SMNVEV (reference sequence). On this clone itself: Its antigen remains unidentified.

Terminally differentiated effector memory CD45RA+ cells were excluded from the naive CD8 cells, which were CD45RO-negative and positively selected for CCR7. All donors were healthy HIV-negative adults lacking recent acute infections or vaccinations. All of the donors resided in Nashville, Tennessee, and each was a Caucasian adult. Genomic DNA (from each subset) was split evenly across several immunoSEQ plates. Using immunoSEQ multiplex PCR, the repertoire was profiled, and TCRdb retains in-frame clones only, with some absent. The sample has millions of clones, approximately 94% seen once; the top ten hold more than 0.95%.

Material: naive CD8+ T cells sorted from blood. The TCR originated in a man younger than 35 in good health. The chain couples TRBV27 to TRBJ2-7, with D perhaps TRBD1 or TRBD2 (6 bases each). The CDR3 sequence: CASSWVGAGEQYF. Written as DNA, the CDR3 is TGTGCCAGCAGCTGGGTGGGGGCGGGGGAGCAGTACTTC.